This T cell receptor (beta chain) emerged from a study of blood T cell repertoires in COVID-19. Looking at the study overall: Sources were T cells, B-cell-depleted T cells, or PBMCs; the material itself was cDNA or gDNA.

Methods used by the authors: Estimation of nucleated cell counts was performed using reference gene primer amplification. Using immunoSEQ multiplex PCR, the repertoire was profiled, and TCRdb retains in-frame clones only, with some absent. That table furnishes V, J and clone size, whereas the DNA furnished D and trimming. The sample holds 110,000 or so clones, just under 90% seen once. CDR1 SNHLY and CDR2 FYNNEI come from the germline V gene. The CDR3 totals 14 residues. V shed 7 bases, J shed 3 bases, and the junction held 8 bases outside the gene matches. This clone was recorded a few times. The material sequenced was peripheral blood. The TCR was taken from a woman aged 45-59 years with acute or convalescent COVID-19. The rearrangement uses TRBV2 and TRBJ1-2, with 7 positions matching TRBD1. For the CDR3, the DNA is TGTGCCAGCAAAAGACAGGGCTCCGACTATGGCTACACCTTC. It is translated as CASKRQGSDYGYTF.